The clone carrying this T cell receptor beta chain was seen a handful of times. Its cognate antigen is unknown. The sample originates from a study of T cells after yellow fever vaccination. Study summary: Each low-cell-number fraction was prepared by means of SMART-Seq v4 Ultra Low Input. Overall study results and limits: It was a weaker secondary response, yet one that peaked faster, at day 5 versus 15. In post-booster samples, most primary-vaccination clones reappeared (approximately 96% CD4, 88% CD8). CD4 and CD8 compartments shared a small share of clonotypes.

TCRdb reprocessed the 5' RACE reads via MiXCR and lists one record per CDR3 protein. The sample holds around 65,000 distinct CDR3 sequences, 5% to 6.5% seen once. The germline V gene has CDR1 LNHDA and CDR2 SQIVND (reference sequence). The CDR3 spans 12 residues. V was trimmed by 5 bases and J by 1 base, leaving 5 bases between them. The rearrangement links TRBV19 to TRBJ1-1; D not certain. This material consisted of CD4+ T cells sorted from PBMCs, taken roughly 14 days after the first yellow fever vaccination. This TCR was recovered from a man aged 18 to 29 who received the YFV17D yellow fever vaccine. The DNA of the CDR3 is TGTGCCAGTAGTTTCCGGAACACTGAAGCTTTCTTT. Amino acids: CASSFRNTEAFF.